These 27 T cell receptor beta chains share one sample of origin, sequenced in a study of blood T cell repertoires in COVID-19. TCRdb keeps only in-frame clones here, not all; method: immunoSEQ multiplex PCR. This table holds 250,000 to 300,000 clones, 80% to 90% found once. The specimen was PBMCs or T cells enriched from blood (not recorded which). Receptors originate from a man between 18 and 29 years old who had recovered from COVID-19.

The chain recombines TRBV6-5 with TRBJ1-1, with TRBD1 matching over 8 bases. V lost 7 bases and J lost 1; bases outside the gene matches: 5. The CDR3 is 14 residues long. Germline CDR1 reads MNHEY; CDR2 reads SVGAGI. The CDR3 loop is CASTWDRRNTEAFF. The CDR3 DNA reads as TGTGCCAGCACTTGGGACAGGCGGAACACTGAAGCTTTCTTT.

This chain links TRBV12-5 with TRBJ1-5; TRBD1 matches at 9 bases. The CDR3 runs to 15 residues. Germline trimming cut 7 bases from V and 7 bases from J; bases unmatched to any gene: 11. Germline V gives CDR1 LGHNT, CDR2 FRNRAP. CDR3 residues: CASAPRGTGFQPQHF. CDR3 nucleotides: TGTGCTAGTGCCCCCCGAGGGACAGGGTTCCAGCCCCAGCATTTT.

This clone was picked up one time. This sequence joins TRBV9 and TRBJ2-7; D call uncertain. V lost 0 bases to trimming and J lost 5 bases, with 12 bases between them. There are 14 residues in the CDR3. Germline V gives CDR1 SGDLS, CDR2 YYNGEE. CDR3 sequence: CASSVGADIHEQYF. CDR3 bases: TGTGCCAGCAGCGTAGGGGCTGACATCCACGAGCAGTACTTC.

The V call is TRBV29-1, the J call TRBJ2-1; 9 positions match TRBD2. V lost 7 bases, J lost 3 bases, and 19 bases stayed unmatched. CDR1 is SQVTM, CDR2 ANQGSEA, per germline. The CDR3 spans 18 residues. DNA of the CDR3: TGCAGCGCCCCGGACCCTTTAGCGGGGGAAGGCATCTACAATGAGCAGTTCTTC. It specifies CSAPDPLAGEGIYNEQFF.

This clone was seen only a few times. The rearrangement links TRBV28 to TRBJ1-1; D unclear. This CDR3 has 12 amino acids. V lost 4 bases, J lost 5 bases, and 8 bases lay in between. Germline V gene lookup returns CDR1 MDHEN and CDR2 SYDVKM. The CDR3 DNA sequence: TGTGCCAGCAGTTATGGAGTAACTGAAGCTTTCTTT. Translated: CASSYGVTEAFF.

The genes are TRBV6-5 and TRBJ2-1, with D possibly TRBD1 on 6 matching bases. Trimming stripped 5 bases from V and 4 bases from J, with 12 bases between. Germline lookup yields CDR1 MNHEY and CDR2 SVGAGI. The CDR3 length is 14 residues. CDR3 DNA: TGTGCCAGCAGTACTGAGACAGGTTACAATGAGCAGTTCTTC. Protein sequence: CASSTETGYNEQFF.

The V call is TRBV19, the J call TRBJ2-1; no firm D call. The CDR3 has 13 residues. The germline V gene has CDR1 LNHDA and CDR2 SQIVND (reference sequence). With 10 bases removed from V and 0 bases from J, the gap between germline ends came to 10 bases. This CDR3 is CATTPSSYNEQFF. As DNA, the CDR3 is TGTGCCACTACGCCGAGCTCCTACAATGAGCAGTTCTTC.

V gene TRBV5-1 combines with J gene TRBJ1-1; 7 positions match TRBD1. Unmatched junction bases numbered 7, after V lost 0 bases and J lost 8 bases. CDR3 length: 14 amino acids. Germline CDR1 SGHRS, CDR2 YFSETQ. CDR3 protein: CASSLAASGGEAFF. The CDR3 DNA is TGCGCCAGCAGCTTGGCCGCGTCAGGGGGAGAAGCTTTCTTT.

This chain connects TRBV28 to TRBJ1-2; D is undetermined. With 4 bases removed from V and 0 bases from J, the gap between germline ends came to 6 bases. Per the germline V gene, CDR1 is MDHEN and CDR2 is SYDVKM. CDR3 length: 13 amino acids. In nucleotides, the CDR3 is TGTGCCAGCAGTTATGGAGCTAACTATGGCTACACCTTC. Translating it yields CASSYGANYGYTF.

The CDR3, as DNA: TGTGCCAGCGGACTGGACCCAAACTGGAATCAGCCCCAGCATTTT. It codes for CASGLDPNWNQPQHF. The chain is built from TRBV2 and TRBJ1-5, with unresolved D. Trimming took 8 bases from V and 4 from J, leaving 18 bases between them. Germline V gives CDR1 SNHLY, CDR2 FYNNEI. This CDR3 spans 15 amino acids.

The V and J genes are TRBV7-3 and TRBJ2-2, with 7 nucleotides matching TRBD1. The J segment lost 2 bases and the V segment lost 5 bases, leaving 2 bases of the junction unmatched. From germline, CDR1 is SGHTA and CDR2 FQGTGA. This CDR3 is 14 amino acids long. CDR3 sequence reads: CASSRDSNTGELFF. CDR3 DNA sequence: TGTGCCAGCAGCCGGGACAGCAACACCGGGGAGCTGTTTTTT.

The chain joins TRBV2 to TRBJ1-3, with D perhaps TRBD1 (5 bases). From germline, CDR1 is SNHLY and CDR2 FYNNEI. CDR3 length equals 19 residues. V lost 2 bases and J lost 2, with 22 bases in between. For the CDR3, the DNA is TGTGCCAGCAGTGAAATTCCGAGTTGGAGGGGAGACCCTGGAAACACCATATATTTT. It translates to CASSEIPSWRGDPGNTIYF.

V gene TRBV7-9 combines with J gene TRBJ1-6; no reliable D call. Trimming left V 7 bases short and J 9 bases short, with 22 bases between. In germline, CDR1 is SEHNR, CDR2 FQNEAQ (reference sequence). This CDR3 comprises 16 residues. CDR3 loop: CASTLSSGFLSSPLHF. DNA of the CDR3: TGTGCCAGCACGTTATCTTCGGGGTTTCTTAGTTCACCCCTCCACTTT.

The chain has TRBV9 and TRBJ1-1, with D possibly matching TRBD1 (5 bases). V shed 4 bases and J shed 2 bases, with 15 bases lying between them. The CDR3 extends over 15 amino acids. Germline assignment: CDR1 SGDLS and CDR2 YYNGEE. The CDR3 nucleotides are TGTGCCAGCAGCTTAGGGGTCGGGACTAACACTGAAGCTTTCTTT. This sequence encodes CASSLGVGTNTEAFF.

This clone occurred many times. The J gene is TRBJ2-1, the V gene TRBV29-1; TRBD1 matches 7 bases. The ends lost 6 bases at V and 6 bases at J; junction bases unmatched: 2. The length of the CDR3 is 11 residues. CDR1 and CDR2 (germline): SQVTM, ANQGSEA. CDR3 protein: CSVDRANEQFF. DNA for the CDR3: TGCAGCGTCGACAGGGCCAATGAGCAGTTCTTC.

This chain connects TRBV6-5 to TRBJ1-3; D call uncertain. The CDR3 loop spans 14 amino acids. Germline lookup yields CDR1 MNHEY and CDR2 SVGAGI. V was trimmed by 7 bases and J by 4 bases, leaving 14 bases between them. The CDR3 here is CASKSPAGGNTIYF. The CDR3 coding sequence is TGTGCCAGCAAGTCCCCAGCGGGGGGAAACACCATATATTTT.

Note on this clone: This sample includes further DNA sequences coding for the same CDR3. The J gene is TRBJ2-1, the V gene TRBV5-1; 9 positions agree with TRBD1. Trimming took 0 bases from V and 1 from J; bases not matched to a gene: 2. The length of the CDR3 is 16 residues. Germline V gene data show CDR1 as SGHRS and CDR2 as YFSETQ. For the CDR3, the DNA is TGCGCCAGCAGCTTGGGCGGGACAGGGTCCTACAATGAGCAGTTCTTC. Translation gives CASSLGGTGSYNEQFF. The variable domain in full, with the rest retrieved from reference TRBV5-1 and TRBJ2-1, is KAGVTQTPRYLIKTRGQQVTLSCSPISGHRSVSWYQQTPGQGLQFLFEYFSETQRNKGNFPGRFSGRQFSNSRSEMNVSTLELGDSALYLCASSLGGTGSYNEQFFGPGTRLTVL.

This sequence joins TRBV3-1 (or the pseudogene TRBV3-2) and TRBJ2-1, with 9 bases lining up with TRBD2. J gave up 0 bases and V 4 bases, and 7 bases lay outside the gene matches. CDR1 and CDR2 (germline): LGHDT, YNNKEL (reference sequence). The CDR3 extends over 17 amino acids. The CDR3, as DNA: TGTGCCAGCAGCCCGGGGACTAGCCGCAGCTCCTACAATGAGCAGTTCTTC. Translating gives CASSPGTSRSSYNEQFF.

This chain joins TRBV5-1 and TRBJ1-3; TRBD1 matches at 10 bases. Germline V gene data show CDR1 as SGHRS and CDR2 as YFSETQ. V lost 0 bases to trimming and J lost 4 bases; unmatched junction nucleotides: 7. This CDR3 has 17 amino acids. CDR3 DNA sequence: TGCGCCAGCAGCTTGGCTGGGGGACAGGGGACAGGAAACACCATATATTTT. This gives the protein CASSLAGGQGTGNTIYF.

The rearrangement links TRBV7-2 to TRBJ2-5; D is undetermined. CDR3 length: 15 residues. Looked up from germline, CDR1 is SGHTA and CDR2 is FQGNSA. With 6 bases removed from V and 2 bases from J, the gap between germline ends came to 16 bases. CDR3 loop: CASSSREILQETQYF. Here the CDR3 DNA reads TGTGCCAGCAGTTCCCGTGAAATACTTCAAGAGACCCAGTACTTC.

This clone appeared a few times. CDR3 loop: CATSGEGWGLARNEQFF. The CDR3 nucleotides read TGTGCCACCAGCGGGGAGGGGTGGGGACTAGCGAGAAATGAGCAGTTCTTC. J is TRBJ2-1 and V is TRBV15, with 10 bases matching TRBD2. The V gene's germline CDR1 is LNHNV and CDR2 YYDKDF (reference sequence). Trimming at V came to 5 bases and at J to 7 bases, leaving 14 bases not matched to a gene. The CDR3 has 17 amino acids.

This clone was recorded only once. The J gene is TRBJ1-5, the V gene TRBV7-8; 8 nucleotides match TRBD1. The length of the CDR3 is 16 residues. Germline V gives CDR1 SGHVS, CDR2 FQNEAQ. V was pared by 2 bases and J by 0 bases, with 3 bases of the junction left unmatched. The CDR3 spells CASSLTGGLSNQPQHF. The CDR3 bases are TGTGCCAGCAGCTTAACAGGGGGACTTAGCAATCAGCCCCAGCATTTT.

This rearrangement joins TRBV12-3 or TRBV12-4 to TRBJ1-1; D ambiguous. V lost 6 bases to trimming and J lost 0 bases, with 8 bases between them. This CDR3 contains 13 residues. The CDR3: CASRRELNTEAFF. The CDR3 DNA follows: TGTGCCAGCAGAAGGGAGCTGAACACTGAAGCTTTCTTT.

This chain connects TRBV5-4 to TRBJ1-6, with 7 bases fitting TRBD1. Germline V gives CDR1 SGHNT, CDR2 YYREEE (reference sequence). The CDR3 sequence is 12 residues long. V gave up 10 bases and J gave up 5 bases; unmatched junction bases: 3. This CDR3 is CAGGTDNSPLHF. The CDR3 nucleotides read TGTGCCGGAGGGACAGATAATTCACCCCTCCACTTT.

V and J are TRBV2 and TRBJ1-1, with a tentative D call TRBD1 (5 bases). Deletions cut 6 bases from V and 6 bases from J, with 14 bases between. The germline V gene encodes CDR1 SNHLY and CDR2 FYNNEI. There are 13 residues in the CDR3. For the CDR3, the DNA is TGTGCCAGCAGGGACACTACTAGCGCTGAAGCTTTCTTT. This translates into CASRDTTSAEAFF.

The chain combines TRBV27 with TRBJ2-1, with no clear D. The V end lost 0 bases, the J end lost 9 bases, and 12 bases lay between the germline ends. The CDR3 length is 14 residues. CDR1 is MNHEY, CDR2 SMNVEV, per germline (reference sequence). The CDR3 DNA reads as TGTGCCAGCAGTTTATCGGTGGCTTCGCTTGAGCAGTTCTTC. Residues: CASSLSVASLEQFF.

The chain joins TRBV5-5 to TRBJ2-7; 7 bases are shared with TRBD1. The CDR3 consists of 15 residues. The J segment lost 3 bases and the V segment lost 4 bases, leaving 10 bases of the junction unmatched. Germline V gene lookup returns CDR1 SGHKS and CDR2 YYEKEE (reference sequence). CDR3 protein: CASSLQTPGGYEQYF. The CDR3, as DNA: TGTGCCAGCAGCCTCCAAACTCCAGGGGGCTACGAGCAGTACTTC.